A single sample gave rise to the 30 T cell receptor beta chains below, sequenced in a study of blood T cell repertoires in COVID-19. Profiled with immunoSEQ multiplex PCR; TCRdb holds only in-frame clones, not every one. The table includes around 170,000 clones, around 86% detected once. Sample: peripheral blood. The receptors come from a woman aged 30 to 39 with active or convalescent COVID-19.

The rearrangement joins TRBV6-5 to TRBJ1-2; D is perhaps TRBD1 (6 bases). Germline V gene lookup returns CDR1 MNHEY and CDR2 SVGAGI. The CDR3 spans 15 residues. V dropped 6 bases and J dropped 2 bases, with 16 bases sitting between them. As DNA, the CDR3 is TGTGCCAGCAGCGGAACCGGGGACAAAAACTATGGCTACACCTTC. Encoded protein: CASSGTGDKNYGYTF.

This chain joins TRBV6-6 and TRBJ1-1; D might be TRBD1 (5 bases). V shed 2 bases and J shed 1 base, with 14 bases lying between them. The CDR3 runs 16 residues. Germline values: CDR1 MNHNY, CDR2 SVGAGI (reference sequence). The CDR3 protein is CASSYGRGRGNTEAFF. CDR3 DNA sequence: TGTGCCAGCAGTTACGGGAGGGGACGAGGGAACACTGAAGCTTTCTTT.

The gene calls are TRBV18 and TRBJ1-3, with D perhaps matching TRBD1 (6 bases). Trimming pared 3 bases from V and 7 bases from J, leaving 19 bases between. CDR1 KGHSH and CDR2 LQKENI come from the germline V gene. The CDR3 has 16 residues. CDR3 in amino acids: CASSPTGGHVDNTIYF. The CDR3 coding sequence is TGTGCCAGCTCACCGACAGGTGGACATGTGGACAACACCATATATTTT.

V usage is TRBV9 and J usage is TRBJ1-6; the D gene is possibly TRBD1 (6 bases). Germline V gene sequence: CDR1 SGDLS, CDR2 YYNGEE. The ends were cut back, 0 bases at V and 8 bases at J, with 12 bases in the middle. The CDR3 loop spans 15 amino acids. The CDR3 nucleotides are TGTGCCAGCAGCGTAGCCGGACAGAGCTATTCACCCCTCCACTTT. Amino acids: CASSVAGQSYSPLHF.

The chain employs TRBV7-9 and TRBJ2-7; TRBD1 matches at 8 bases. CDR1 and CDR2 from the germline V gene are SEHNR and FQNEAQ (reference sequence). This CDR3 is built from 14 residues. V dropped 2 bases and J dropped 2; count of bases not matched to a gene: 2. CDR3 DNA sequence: TGTGCCAGCAGCTTAAGGACAGGGCCCTACGAGCAGTACTTC. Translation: CASSLRTGPYEQYF.

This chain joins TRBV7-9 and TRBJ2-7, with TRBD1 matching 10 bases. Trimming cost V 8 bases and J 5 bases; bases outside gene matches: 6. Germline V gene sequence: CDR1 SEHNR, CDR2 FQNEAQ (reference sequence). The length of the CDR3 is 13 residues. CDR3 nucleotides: TGTGCCAGCCACCGGGACAGGGGAAACGAGCAGTACTTC. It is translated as CASHRDRGNEQYF.

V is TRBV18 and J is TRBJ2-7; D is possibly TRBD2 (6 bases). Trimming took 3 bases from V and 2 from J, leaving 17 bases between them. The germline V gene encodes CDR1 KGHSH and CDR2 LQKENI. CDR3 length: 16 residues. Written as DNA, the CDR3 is TGTGCCAGCTCACCCTCCGTGGGACTGCCGACCTACGAGCAGTACTTC. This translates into CASSPSVGLPTYEQYF.

The CDR3 protein is CASSEQGLSTGELFF. The CDR3 DNA follows: TGTGCCAGCAGCGAACAGGGATTGAGCACCGGGGAGCTGTTTTTT. V gene TRBV5-5 combines with J gene TRBJ2-2, with TRBD1 as a possible D gene (6 bases). The CDR3 is 15 residues long. V gave up 4 bases and J gave up 4 bases, with 14 bases separating them. Per germline, CDR1 SGHKS and CDR2 YYEKEE (reference sequence).

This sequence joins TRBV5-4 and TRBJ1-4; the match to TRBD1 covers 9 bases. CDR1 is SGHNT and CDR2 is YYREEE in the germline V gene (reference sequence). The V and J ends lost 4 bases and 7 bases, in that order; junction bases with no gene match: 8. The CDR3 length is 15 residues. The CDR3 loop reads CASSPGGTGREKLFF. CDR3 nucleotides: TGTGCCAGCAGCCCGGGGGGGACAGGGCGTGAAAAACTGTTTTTT.

The CDR3 reads CASSISGTGGLNEQFF. The CDR3 DNA sequence: TGTGCCAGTAGTATATCTGGGACAGGGGGGCTTAATGAGCAGTTCTTC. This chain connects TRBV19 to TRBJ2-1; 11 bases align to TRBD1. Looked up from germline, CDR1 is LNHDA and CDR2 is SQIVND (reference sequence). V was clipped by 2 bases and J by 7 bases; unmatched bases: 7. This CDR3 is 16 amino acids long.

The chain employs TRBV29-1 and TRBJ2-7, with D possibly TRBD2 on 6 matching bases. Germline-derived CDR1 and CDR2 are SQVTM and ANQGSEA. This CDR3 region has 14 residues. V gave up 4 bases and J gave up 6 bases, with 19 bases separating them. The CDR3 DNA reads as TGCAGCGTTGGGCGGGACGGCGGAATTGCCGAGCAGTACTTC. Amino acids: CSVGRDGGIAEQYF.

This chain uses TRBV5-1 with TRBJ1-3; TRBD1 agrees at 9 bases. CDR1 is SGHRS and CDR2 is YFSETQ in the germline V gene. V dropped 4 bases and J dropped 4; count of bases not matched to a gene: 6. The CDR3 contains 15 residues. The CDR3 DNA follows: TGCGCCAGCAGCCGGGACAGGGCAGGCGGAAACACCATATATTTT. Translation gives CASSRDRAGGNTIYF.

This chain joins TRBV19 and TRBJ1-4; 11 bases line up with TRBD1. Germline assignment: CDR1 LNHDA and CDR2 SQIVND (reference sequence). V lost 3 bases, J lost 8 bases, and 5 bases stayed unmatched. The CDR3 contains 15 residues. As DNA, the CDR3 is TGTGCCAGTAGTATCGGACAGGGGGCGCGAGAAAAACTGTTTTTT. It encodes CASSIGQGAREKLFF.

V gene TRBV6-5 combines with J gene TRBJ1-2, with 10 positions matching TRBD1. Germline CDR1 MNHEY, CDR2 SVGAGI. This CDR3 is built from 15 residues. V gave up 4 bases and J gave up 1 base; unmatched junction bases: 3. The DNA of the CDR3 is TGTGCCAGCAGTTGGGGACAGGGGAGTAACTATGGCTACACCTTC. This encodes CASSWGQGSNYGYTF.

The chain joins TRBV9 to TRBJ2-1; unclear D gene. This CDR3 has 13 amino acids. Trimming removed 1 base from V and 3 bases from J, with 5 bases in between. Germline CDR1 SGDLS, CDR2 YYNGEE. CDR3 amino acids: CASSVQDYNEQFF. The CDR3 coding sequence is TGTGCCAGCAGCGTACAGGACTACAATGAGCAGTTCTTC.

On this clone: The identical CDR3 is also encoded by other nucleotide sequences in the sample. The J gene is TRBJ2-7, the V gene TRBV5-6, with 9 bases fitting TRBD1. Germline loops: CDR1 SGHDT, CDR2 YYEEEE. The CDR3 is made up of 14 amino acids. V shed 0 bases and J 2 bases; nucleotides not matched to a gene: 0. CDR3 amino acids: CASSLGQGAYEQYF. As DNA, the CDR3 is TGTGCCAGCAGCTTGGGACAGGGGGCCTACGAGCAGTACTTC.

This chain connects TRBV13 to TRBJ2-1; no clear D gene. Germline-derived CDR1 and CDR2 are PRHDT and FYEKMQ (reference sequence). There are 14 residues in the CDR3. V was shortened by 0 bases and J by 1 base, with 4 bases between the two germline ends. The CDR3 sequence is CASSLGPSYNEQFF. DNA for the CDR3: TGTGCCAGCAGCTTAGGTCCTTCCTACAATGAGCAGTTCTTC.

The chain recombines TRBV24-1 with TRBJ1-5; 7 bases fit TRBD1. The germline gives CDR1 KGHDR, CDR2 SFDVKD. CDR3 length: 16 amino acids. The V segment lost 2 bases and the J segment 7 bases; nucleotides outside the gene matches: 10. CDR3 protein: CATSDSDREIGQPQHF. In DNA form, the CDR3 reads TGTGCCACCAGTGATTCTGACAGGGAGATCGGCCAGCCCCAGCATTTT.

DNA for the CDR3: TGTGCCAGCAGCTCAGACAGGGATGACACTGAAGCTTTCTTT. Encoded protein: CASSSDRDDTEAFF. This chain connects TRBV7-9 to TRBJ1-1; the match to TRBD1 covers 7 bases. Trimming took 4 bases from V and 3 from J; bases not matched to a gene: 5. The CDR3 runs 14 residues. Germline loops: CDR1 SEHNR, CDR2 FQNEAQ (reference sequence). The full variable domain, rest sourced from reference TRBV7-9 and TRBJ1-1, is DTGVSQNPRHKITKRGQNVTFRCDPISEHNRLYWYRQTLGQGPEFLTYFQNEAQLEKSRLLSDRFSAERPKGSFSTLEIQRTEQGDSAMYLCASSSDRDDTEAFFGQGTRLTVV.

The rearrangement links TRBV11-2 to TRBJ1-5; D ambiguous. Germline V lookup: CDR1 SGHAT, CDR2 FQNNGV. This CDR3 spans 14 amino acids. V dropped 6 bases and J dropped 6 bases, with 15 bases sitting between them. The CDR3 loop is CASSVGSGGQPQHF. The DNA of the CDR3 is TGTGCCAGCAGTGTGGGCTCAGGAGGTCAGCCCCAGCATTTT.

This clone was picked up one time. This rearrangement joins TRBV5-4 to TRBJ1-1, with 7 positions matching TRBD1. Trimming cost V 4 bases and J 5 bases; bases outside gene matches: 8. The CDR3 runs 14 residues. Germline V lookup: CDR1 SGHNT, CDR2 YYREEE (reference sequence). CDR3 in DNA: TGTGCCAGCAGCATTGACAGGGATCAAACTGAAGCTTTCTTT. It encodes CASSIDRDQTEAFF.

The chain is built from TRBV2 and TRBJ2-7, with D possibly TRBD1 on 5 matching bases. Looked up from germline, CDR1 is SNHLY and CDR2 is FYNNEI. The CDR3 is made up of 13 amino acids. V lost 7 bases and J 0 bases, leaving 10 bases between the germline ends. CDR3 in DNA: TGTGCCAGCAATCCAGGGATCTCCTACGAGCAGTACTTC. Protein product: CASNPGISYEQYF. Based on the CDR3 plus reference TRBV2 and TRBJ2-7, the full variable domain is EPEVTQTPSHQVTQMGQEVILRCVPISNHLYFYWYRQILGQKVEFLVSFYNNEISEKSEIFDDQFSVERPDGSNFTLKIRSTKLEDSAMYFCASNPGISYEQYFGPGTRLTVT.

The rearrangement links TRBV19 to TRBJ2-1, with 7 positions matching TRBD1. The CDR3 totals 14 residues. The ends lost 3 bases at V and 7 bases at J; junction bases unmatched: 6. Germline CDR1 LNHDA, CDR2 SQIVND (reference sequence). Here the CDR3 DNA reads TGTGCCAGTAGTATCTCGACAGGGCAAAATGAGCAGTTCTTC. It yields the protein CASSISTGQNEQFF. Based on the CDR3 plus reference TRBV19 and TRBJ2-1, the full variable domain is DGGITQSPKYLFRKEGQNVTLSCEQNLNHDAMYWYRQDPGQGLRLIYYSQIVNDFQKGDIAEGYSVSREKKESFPLTVTSAQKNPTAFYLCASSISTGQNEQFFGPGTRLTVL.

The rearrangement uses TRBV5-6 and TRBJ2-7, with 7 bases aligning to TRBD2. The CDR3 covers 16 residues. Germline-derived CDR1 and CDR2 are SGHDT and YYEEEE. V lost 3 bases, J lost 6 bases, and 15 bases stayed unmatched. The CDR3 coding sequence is TGTGCCAGCAGCTCGGGCTCAGCGGGATATGTGGCCGAGCAGTACTTC. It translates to CASSSGSAGYVAEQYF.

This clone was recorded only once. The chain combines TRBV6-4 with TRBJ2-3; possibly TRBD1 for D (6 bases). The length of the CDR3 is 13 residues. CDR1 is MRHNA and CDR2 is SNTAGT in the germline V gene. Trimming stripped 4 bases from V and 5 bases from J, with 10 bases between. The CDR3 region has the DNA TGTGCCAGCAGTGCCGGACAGATAGATACGCAGTATTTT. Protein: CASSAGQIDTQYF.

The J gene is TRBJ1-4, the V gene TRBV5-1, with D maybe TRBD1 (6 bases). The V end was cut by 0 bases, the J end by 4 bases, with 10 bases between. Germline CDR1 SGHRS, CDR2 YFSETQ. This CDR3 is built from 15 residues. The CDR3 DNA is TGCGCCAGCAGCTTGGGGACAGACAATAATGAAAAACTGTTTTTT. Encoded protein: CASSLGTDNNEKLFF.

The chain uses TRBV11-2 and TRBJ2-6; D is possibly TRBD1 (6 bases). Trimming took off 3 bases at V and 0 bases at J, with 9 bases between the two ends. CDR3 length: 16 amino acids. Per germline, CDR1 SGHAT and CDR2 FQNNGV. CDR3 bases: TGTGCCAGCAGCTTCCGGACAGCCTCTGGGGCCAACGTCCTGACTTTC. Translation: CASSFRTASGANVLTF.

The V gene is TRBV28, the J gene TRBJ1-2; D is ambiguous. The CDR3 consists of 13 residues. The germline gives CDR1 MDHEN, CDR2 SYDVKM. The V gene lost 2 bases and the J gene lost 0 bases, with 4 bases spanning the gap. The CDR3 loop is CASSLKPNYGYTF. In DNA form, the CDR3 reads TGTGCCAGCAGTTTAAAGCCTAACTATGGCTACACCTTC.

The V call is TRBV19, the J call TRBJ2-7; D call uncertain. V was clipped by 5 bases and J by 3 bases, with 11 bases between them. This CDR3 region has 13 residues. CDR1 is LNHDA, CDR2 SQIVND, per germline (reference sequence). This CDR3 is CASSVAVSYEQYF. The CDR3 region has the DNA TGTGCCAGTAGTGTTGCGGTAAGCTACGAGCAGTACTTC.

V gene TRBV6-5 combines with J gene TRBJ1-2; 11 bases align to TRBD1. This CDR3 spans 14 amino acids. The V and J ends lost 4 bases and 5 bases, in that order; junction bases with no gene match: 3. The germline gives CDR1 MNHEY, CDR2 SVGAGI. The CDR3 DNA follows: TGTGCCAGCAGTTTAGGGACAGGGGGATATGGCTACACCTTC. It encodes CASSLGTGGYGYTF.